This TCR beta chain was found in a study of technical replicates of blood from several donors. The CDR3 runs 14 residues. Germline V gene lookup returns CDR1 SGHTA and CDR2 FQGNSA. As for this clone: At one boundary the junction diverges from the germline segment, which might be a read error.

The data were produced by immunoSEQ multiplex PCR, yet TCRdb's version contains in-frame clones alone and is incomplete. Among about 66,000 clones listed, just over 90% were seen once. The receptor was derived from a human donor in good health. Some clones in this sample may be carry-over from other donors' samples. V and J are TRBV7-2 and TRBJ2-7, with 9 nucleotides matching TRBD2. The sample taken for sequencing was PBMCs. The CDR3, as DNA: TGTGCCAGCAGCTTCGGGACTAGCTCCCACGAGCAGTACTTC. It translates to CASSFGTSSHEQYF.